This T cell receptor (beta chain) was documented in a study of cytomegalovirus exposure and HLA in healthy donors. Study context: Unique TCR beta sequences numbering approximately 120 million came from around 180 million T cells in an earlier analysis.

This CDR3 region has 15 residues. Germline V gene sequence: CDR1 MNHEY, CDR2 SVGAGI. The V end was cut by 0 bases, the J end by 5 bases, with 13 bases between. PCR was performed using 60 Vbeta and 13 Jbeta primers. Sequencing used immunoSEQ multiplex PCR; TCRdb keeps in-frame clones, though not all of them. The data hold 150,000 to 200,000 clones, with roughly 80% observed a single time. Sequenced sample: PBMCs. The TCR sequence derives from a man aged 45-60 years in good health and CMV-seropositive. The J gene is TRBJ2-5, the V gene TRBV6-5; D is unresolved. CDR3 nucleotides: TGTGCCAGCAGTTACTCGAGAGGAGTTCGGGAGACCCAGTACTTC. Its protein is CASSYSRGVRETQYF.